Shown below are 6 T cell receptor beta chains from a single sample sequenced in a study of T-cell reconstitution after alpha-beta-depleted transplantation in children. A library of TCRbeta sequences, prepared with unique molecular identifiers, was generated. TCRdb ran MiXCR on the PCR reads and lists one entry per CDR3 protein. This table holds approximately 590,000 distinct CDR3 sequences, 10% found once. The sequencing used PBMCs from the stem cell graft donor, collected from the stem cell graft. These receptors all stem from a human donor who donated a stem cell graft to a child with acute myeloid leukemia.

The genes are TRBV30 and TRBJ1-2; perhaps TRBD1 as D (6 bases). Germline V CDR1 and CDR2: GTSNPN, SVGIG (reference sequence). Trimming shortened V by 6 bases and J by 4 bases, and 18 bases separated the two germline ends. The CDR3 loop spans 14 amino acids. CDR3 protein: CACLIMDRGYGYTF. Written as DNA, the CDR3 is TGTGCCTGCCTGATTATGGACAGAGGCTATGGCTACACCTTC.

To note about this clonotype: Since a much larger clone is just one base distant, this may be a read error. The genes are TRBV12-3 or TRBV12-4 and TRBJ2-3; D is perhaps TRBD2 (6 bases). Trimming pared 10 bases from V and 0 bases from J, leaving 14 bases between. This CDR3 spans 14 amino acids. In DNA form, the CDR3 reads TGTGCCAACATCGGGACTCCAAGCACAGATACGCAGTATTTT. This translates into CANIGTPSTDTQYF.

This clonotype was observed at least ten times. V usage is TRBV7-2 and J usage is TRBJ2-3; 12 bases fit TRBD2. In germline, CDR1 is SGHTA, CDR2 FQGNSA. Germline trimming cut 2 bases from V and 0 bases from J; bases unmatched to any gene: 3. The CDR3 is 17 amino acids. CDR3 DNA sequence: TGTGCCAGCAGCTTAAGGGGGACTAGCGGGAGCACAGATACGCAGTATTTT. This translates into CASSLRGTSGSTDTQYF.

The rearrangement links TRBV25-1 to TRBJ1-1, with D unclear. Germline CDR1 and CDR2: MGHDK and SYGVNS. Trimming cost V 4 bases and J 1 base, with 10 bases left between them. The CDR3 spans 14 residues. CDR3 sequence reads: CASSAPGGNTEAFF. The DNA of the CDR3 is TGTGCCAGCAGTGCCCCGGGAGGGAACACTGAAGCTTTCTTT.

The table lists this clonotype with a few counts. J is TRBJ1-5 and V is TRBV4-3; 7 bases match TRBD1. Unmatched junction bases numbered 5, after V lost 2 bases and J lost 7 bases. The CDR3 is 14 residues long. Germline V CDR1 and CDR2: LGHNA, YSLEER. The CDR3 DNA reads TGCGCCAGCAGCCAATTCAGGGGGGGCCAGCCCCAGCATTTT. Residues: CASSQFRGGQPQHF.

The table lists this clonotype with a few counts. The CDR3 DNA follows: TGTGCCAGCAGTGACTCGGCCACAGGAAAAGGCGAGCAGTACTTC. This gives the protein CASSDSATGKGEQYF. This rearrangement joins TRBV6-4 to TRBJ2-7; D may be TRBD1 (5 bases). This CDR3 has 15 residues. Germline V gene data show CDR1 as MRHNA and CDR2 as SNTAGT. V lost 0 bases and J 6 bases, leaving 15 bases between the germline ends.